Below, one TCR beta chain is given with its context. Trimming pared 0 bases from V and 3 bases from J, leaving 16 bases between. The germline gives CDR1 SGHKS, CDR2 YYEKEE (reference sequence). CDR3 length: 17 residues. This specimen comes from a study of blood T cell repertoires in COVID-19. The wider study: Donors in the United States, Italy and Spain gave samples during acute or convalescent COVID-19. PBMCs, B-cell-depleted T cells, or T cells provided the cDNA or gDNA that made up the material.

Allocation to cohorts depended on clinical history reported by the participants. The assay was immunoSEQ multiplex PCR, and TCRdb's table has in-frame clones only and misses some. Of over 200,000 clones detected, around 90% appear once; the ten largest clones hold over 13%. The sequence was obtained from a young man who had been exposed to COVID-19. Material for sequencing was PBMCs or T cells enriched from blood (not recorded which). This chain joins TRBV5-5 and TRBJ1-3; perhaps TRBD1 as D (6 bases). This CDR3 reads CASSLVLSGELGNTIYF. For the CDR3, the DNA is TGTGCCAGCAGCTTGGTATTGTCAGGGGAGCTTGGAAACACCATATATTTT.